Shown below are 12 T cell receptor beta chains from a single sample sequenced in a study of T cell responses to AZD1222 COVID-19 vaccine. The data were produced by immunoSEQ multiplex PCR, yet TCRdb's version contains in-frame clones alone and is incomplete. The sample lists tens of thousands of clones, roughly nine tenths occurring once. This material consisted of peripheral blood, taken 28 days after the second AZD1222 dose. These receptors originate from an adult who received the AZD1222 COVID-19 vaccine.

The chain recombines TRBV3-1 (or the pseudogene TRBV3-2) with TRBJ2-3; D is possibly TRBD2 (5 bases). V was pared by 3 bases and J by 0 bases, with 7 bases between. There are 14 residues in the CDR3. Germline V CDR1 and CDR2: LGHDT, YNNKEL (reference sequence). CDR3 DNA: TGTGCCAGCAGCCAGCGGGTAAGCACAGATACGCAGTATTTT. Protein product: CASSQRVSTDTQYF.

CDR3 bases: TGTGCCAGCTCACGGGGGGAAAGGGAAAAACTGTTTTTT. Amino acid sequence: CASSRGEREKLFF. The rearrangement joins TRBV18 to TRBJ1-4; tentative D call: TRBD1 (5 bases). Trimming removed 4 bases at V and 8 bases at J, with 11 bases between. The CDR3 runs to 13 residues. Germline-derived CDR1 and CDR2 are KGHSH and LQKENI.

This chain uses TRBV9 with TRBJ1-6, with D perhaps TRBD1 (5 bases). Germline V CDR1 and CDR2: SGDLS, YYNGEE. The V gene lost 0 bases and the J gene lost 9 bases, with 13 bases spanning the gap. The CDR3 loop spans 15 amino acids. CDR3 in DNA: TGTGCCAGCAGCGTAGCGGGGGTGGAGGGTTCACCCCTCCACTTT. It is translated as CASSVAGVEGSPLHF.

The V and J genes are TRBV5-1 and TRBJ1-2; 7 bases fit TRBD1. This CDR3 region has 12 residues. V lost 5 bases to trimming and J lost 8 bases; unmatched junction nucleotides: 6. CDR1 and CDR2 (germline): SGHRS, YFSETQ. CDR3 coding DNA: TGCGCCAGCAGATTAGGGGGCGAAGGCTACACCTTC. The encoded protein is CASRLGGEGYTF.

The chain joins TRBV19 to TRBJ2-3; 9 nucleotides line up with TRBD2. The V gene end was trimmed by 5 bases and the J gene end by 5 bases; junction bases not matched to a gene: 8. CDR3 size: 15 residues. Per germline, CDR1 LNHDA and CDR2 SQIVND (reference sequence). The CDR3 coding sequence is TGTGCCAGTAGTCGTGATAGCGGGAGTCAAGATACGCAGTATTTT. Its protein product is CASSRDSGSQDTQYF.

J is TRBJ2-3 and V is TRBV19; possible D gene TRBD1, 6 bases. The germline V gene encodes CDR1 LNHDA and CDR2 SQIVND (reference sequence). The CDR3 loop spans 15 amino acids. V was pared by 5 bases and J by 4 bases, with 16 bases between. The CDR3 reads CASSLQGNGADTQYF. For the CDR3, the DNA is TGTGCCAGTAGTCTACAGGGTAATGGCGCAGATACGCAGTATTTT.

The rearrangement joins TRBV5-1 to TRBJ2-7; D is perhaps TRBD2 (6 bases). Looked up from germline, CDR1 is SGHRS and CDR2 is YFSETQ. This CDR3 is built from 15 residues. The germline V and J ends were trimmed by 0 bases and 7 bases, with 17 bases remaining between them. CDR3 nucleotides: TGCGCCAGCAGCTTGGACAGGCGTCCCGGGGGTGAGCAGTACTTC. Its translation is CASSLDRRPGGEQYF.

The chain couples TRBV5-6 to TRBJ1-2; D is uncertain. Germline V gene sequence: CDR1 SGHDT, CDR2 YYEEEE. The CDR3 covers 14 residues. V lost 3 bases and J lost 6, with 15 bases in between. The CDR3 DNA follows: TGTGCCAGCAGCTGGAACGGGCCCGAAAATGGCTACACCTTC. Protein sequence: CASSWNGPENGYTF. Full variable domain (remainder filled in from reference TRBV5-6 and TRBJ1-2): DAGVTQSPTHLIKTRGQQVTLRCSPKSGHDTVSWYQQALGQGPQFIFQYYEEEERQRGNFPDRFSGHQFPNYSSELNVNALLLGDSALYLCASSWNGPENGYTFGSGTRLTVV.

The chain couples TRBV18 to TRBJ1-3; possible D gene TRBD1, 5 bases. In germline, CDR1 is KGHSH, CDR2 LQKENI. The germline V and J ends were trimmed by 2 bases and 0 bases, with 14 bases remaining between them. The CDR3 spans 17 residues. In DNA form, the CDR3 reads TGTGCCAGCTCACCATTAGAGGGGCCTTTCTCTGGAAACACCATATATTTT. Protein sequence: CASSPLEGPFSGNTIYF.

V gene TRBV15 combines with J gene TRBJ2-3; TRBD2 agrees at 16 bases. The CDR3 contains 19 residues. Germline loops: CDR1 LNHNV, CDR2 YYDKDF (reference sequence). After removal of 6 bases from V and 0 bases from J, the junction contained 9 bases not matched to a gene. CDR3 sequence reads: CATSPGTSGGVPSTDTQYF. The CDR3 region has the DNA TGTGCCACCAGTCCTGGGACTAGCGGGGGGGTCCCTAGCACAGATACGCAGTATTTT. Together with reference TRBV15 and TRBJ2-3, the CDR3 gives the full variable domain: DAMVIQNPRYQVTQFGKPVTLSCSQTLNHNVMYWYQQKSSQAPKLLFHYYDKDFNNEADTPDNFQSRRPNTSFCFLDIRSPGLGDTAMYLCATSPGTSGGVPSTDTQYFGPGTRLTVL.

The rearrangement uses TRBV7-3 and TRBJ1-4, with 8 bases aligning to TRBD1. This CDR3 has 15 amino acids. The V and J ends lost 5 bases and 3 bases, in that order; junction bases with no gene match: 5. CDR1 and CDR2 from the germline V gene are SGHTA and FQGTGA. The DNA for the CDR3 is TGTGCCAGCAGCCAGACGACAGGGGCTAATGAAAAACTGTTTTTT. Encoded protein: CASSQTTGANEKLFF. The whole variable domain, filled in from reference TRBV7-3 and TRBJ1-4, reads GAGVSQTPSNKVTEKGKYVELRCDPISGHTALYWYRQSLGQGPEFLIYFQGTGAADDSGLPNDRFFAVRPEGSVSTLKIQRTERGDSAVYLCASSQTTGANEKLFFGSGTQLSVL.

This chain uses TRBV6-5 with TRBJ1-1; unclear D gene. Germline CDR1 MNHEY, CDR2 SVGAGI. This CDR3 is built from 14 residues. Trimming stripped 6 bases from V and 0 bases from J, with 11 bases between. CDR3 residues: CASRRNDLNTEAFF. CDR3 in DNA: TGTGCCAGCAGACGAAACGACCTGAACACTGAAGCTTTCTTT.